This entry lists 16 T cell receptor beta chains sequenced from one sample in a study of identical twins. TCRdb itself ran the 5' RACE reads through MiXCR, one entry per CDR3 protein. Of roughly 280,000 distinct CDR3 sequences listed, roughly 9% are singletons. This sample was shared with a second study, whose subject was yellow fever vaccine responses in identical twins.

Sequencing input: CD8+ T cells sorted from blood. All receptors come from a woman aged 18-29 years in good health.

This clonotype has a handful of counts. The genes are TRBV6-1 and TRBJ2-2; D gene uncertain. Germline V gene data show CDR1 as MNHNS and CDR2 as SASEGT. The CDR3 covers 15 residues. V was trimmed by 2 bases and J by 3 bases, leaving 10 bases between them. This CDR3 reads CASSEYGGDTGELFF. In nucleotides, the CDR3 is TGTGCCAGCAGTGAATACGGTGGGGACACCGGGGAGCTGTTTTTT.

V and J are TRBV4-1 and TRBJ2-7; 12 nucleotides agree with TRBD2. From germline, CDR1 is MGHRA and CDR2 YSYEKL. CDR3 length: 15 amino acids. V shed 3 bases, J shed 3 bases, and the junction held 3 bases outside the gene matches. In nucleotides, the CDR3 is TGCGCCAGCAGCCAGCTACTAGCGGGGGGCTACGAGCAGTACTTC. Its protein is CASSQLLAGGYEQYF.

This rearrangement joins TRBV4-1 to TRBJ2-7; D is tentatively TRBD1 or TRBD2 (5 bases each). Trimming removed 3 bases from V and 5 bases from J, with 11 bases in between. The germline gives CDR1 MGHRA, CDR2 YSYEKL. This CDR3 has 13 residues. This chain's CDR3 is CASSQGVYDEQYF. The CDR3 region has the DNA TGCGCCAGCAGCCAGGGGGTATACGACGAGCAGTACTTC.

Ten or more counts support this clonotype. This chain connects TRBV5-5 to TRBJ2-2; D is perhaps TRBD2 (5 bases). The V end lost 7 bases, the J end lost 1 base, and 8 bases lay between the germline ends. CDR3 size: 13 residues. Germline V gene lookup returns CDR1 SGHKS and CDR2 YYEKEE (reference sequence). The CDR3 bases are TGTGCCAGCCAAGCGGTGAACACCGGGGAGCTGTTTTTT. Its protein is CASQAVNTGELFF. Full variable domain (outside the CDR3, taken from reference TRBV5-5 and TRBJ2-2): DAGVTQSPTHLIKTRGQQVTLRCSPISGHKSVSWYQQVLGQGPQFIFQYYEKEERGRGNFPDRFSARQFPNYSSELNVNALLLGDSALYLCASQAVNTGELFFGEGSRLTVL.

This sequence joins TRBV4-3 and TRBJ1-1, with TRBD1 as a possible D gene (5 bases). The germline V gene encodes CDR1 LGHNA and CDR2 YSLEER. The V gene lost 1 base and the J gene lost 8 bases, with 8 bases spanning the gap. The length of the CDR3 is 12 residues. CDR3 in amino acids: CASSQGDREAFF. The CDR3 bases are TGCGCCAGCAGCCAAGGGGACCGCGAAGCTTTCTTT.

This clonotype was counted at least ten times. The gene calls are TRBV24-1 and TRBJ2-1; unclear D gene. There are 12 residues in the CDR3. Germline V gene data show CDR1 as KGHDR and CDR2 as SFDVKD. V was trimmed by 2 bases and J by 11 bases, leaving 9 bases between them. The CDR3 DNA is TGTGCCACCAGTGATTACTCGAACCAGCAGTTCTTC. It encodes CATSDYSNQQFF.

This sequence joins TRBV4-3 and TRBJ2-2, with a weak D call TRBD2 (7 bases). V lost 0 bases, J lost 8 bases, and 19 bases lay in between. This CDR3 has 17 amino acids. The germline CDR1 and CDR2 sequences are LGHNA and YSLEER. Here the CDR3 DNA reads TGCGCCAGCAGCCAAGATTACCGGGGGGCCGGGAGTGGGGAGCTGTTTTTT. This encodes CASSQDYRGAGSGELFF.

This clonotype was found many times. The CDR3 spells CASRPPGTSEAFF. The CDR3 coding sequence is TGTGCCAGCAGACCACCGGGTACAAGTGAAGCTTTCTTT. The chain links TRBV7-2 to TRBJ1-1; D gene unclear. The CDR3 runs to 13 residues. The germline gives CDR1 SGHTA, CDR2 FQGNSA. V lost 6 bases, J lost 7 bases, and 15 bases lay in between.

V usage is TRBV3-1 and J usage is TRBJ2-5; 13 positions match TRBD2. Germline V gene lookup returns CDR1 LGHDT and CDR2 YNNKEL (reference sequence). The CDR3 extends over 16 amino acids. With V trimmed by 6 bases and J by 4 bases, 8 bases remained unmatched. DNA of the CDR3: TGTGCCAGCAGTCCGACTAGCGGGGGGCTGGGAGAGACCCAGTACTTC. It specifies CASSPTSGGLGETQYF.

The chain has TRBV28 and TRBJ1-5; D perhaps matches TRBD1 (5 bases). The germline V gene encodes CDR1 MDHEN and CDR2 SYDVKM. The V gene lost 8 bases and the J gene lost 3 bases, with 20 bases spanning the gap. The CDR3 has 16 residues. The CDR3 here is CASAKRWDFNNQPQHF. In DNA form, the CDR3 reads TGTGCCAGCGCCAAAAGATGGGACTTTAACAATCAGCCCCAGCATTTT.

Only a few counts were recorded for this clonotype. The genes are TRBV7-9 and TRBJ2-3; D possibly corresponds to TRBD2 (6 bases). The CDR3 runs to 17 residues. V lost 0 bases and J lost 5, with 18 bases in between. CDR1 and CDR2 from the germline V gene are SEHNR and FQNEAQ (reference sequence). CDR3 loop: CASSLAVAAMEGDTQYF. DNA of the CDR3: TGTGCCAGCAGCTTAGCGGTGGCAGCTATGGAGGGAGATACGCAGTATTTT.

The chain combines TRBV4-1 with TRBJ2-3; D is possibly TRBD2 (7 bases). In germline, CDR1 is MGHRA, CDR2 YSYEKL. This CDR3 spans 16 amino acids. Between the trimmed V and J ends, which lost 0 bases and 2 bases, there was a span of 12 bases. The CDR3 region is CASSQDRGGSTDTQYF. The DNA for the CDR3 is TGCGCCAGCAGCCAAGATCGCGGGGGCTCCACAGATACGCAGTATTTT.

Concerning this clonotype: This may be a read error, as it is one base from a much larger clone. The chain is built from TRBV7-9 and TRBJ2-1; 12 bases align to TRBD1. The germline gives CDR1 SEHNR, CDR2 FQNEAQ (reference sequence). The J segment lost 8 bases and the V segment lost 5 bases, leaving 7 bases of the junction unmatched. The CDR3 is made up of 15 amino acids. CDR3 DNA sequence: TGTGCCAGCAGCCTACCGGGACAGGGGGCGGATGAGCAGTTCTTC. It yields the protein CASSLPGQGADEQFF.

This chain joins TRBV7-3 and TRBJ2-3; the D call may be TRBD1 or TRBD2 (6 bases each). Per the germline V gene, CDR1 is SGHTA and CDR2 is FQGTGA. The CDR3 has 15 residues. Trimming took 2 bases from V and 2 from J, leaving 11 bases between them. This chain's CDR3 is CASSLGGHITDTQYF. The CDR3 nucleotides are TGTGCCAGCAGCTTAGGGGGGCATATCACAGATACGCAGTATTTT. The variable domain in full, with the rest retrieved from reference TRBV7-3 and TRBJ2-3, is GAGVSQTPSNKVTEKGKYVELRCDPISGHTALYWYRQSLGQGPEFLIYFQGTGAADDSGLPNDRFFAVRPEGSVSTLKIQRTERGDSAVYLCASSLGGHITDTQYFGPGTRLTVL.

This clonotype has just a few counts. The genes are TRBV19 and TRBJ2-1; tentative D call: TRBD2 (5 bases). CDR1 and CDR2 (germline): LNHDA, SQIVND (reference sequence). Deletions cut 5 bases from V and 6 bases from J, with 11 bases between. The CDR3 loop spans 13 amino acids. This chain's CDR3 is CASSGFAGNEQFF. The CDR3 DNA is TGTGCCAGTAGTGGCTTCGCGGGCAATGAGCAGTTCTTC.

This clonotype was seen a handful of times. This rearrangement joins TRBV27 to TRBJ2-5; D call uncertain. This CDR3 has 14 residues. Trimming took off 1 base at V and 5 bases at J, with 11 bases between the two ends. Germline values: CDR1 MNHEY, CDR2 SMNVEV (reference sequence). The CDR3 bases are TGTGCCAGCAGTTTATTTGGTTCTTCTGAGACCCAGTACTTC. Translation gives CASSLFGSSETQYF.